The sample holds many counts of the clone carrying this T cell receptor beta chain. The data originate from a study of blood T cell repertoires in COVID-19. Study in general: Samples of COVID-19 (acute and convalescent) were obtained from the United States, Italy and Spain. T cells, B-cell-depleted T cells, or PBMCs supplied cDNA or gDNA.

Original processing methods: Estimates of nucleated cell counts were drawn from the amplification of reference gene primers. The method was immunoSEQ multiplex PCR; TCRdb's version includes in-frame clones alone and lacks a portion of them. That table furnishes V, J and clone size, whereas the DNA furnished D and trimming. Of 200,000 to 250,000 clones in the sample, roughly 80% are singletons; the top ten hold around 9.3%. This CDR3 has 15 residues. The germline CDR1 and CDR2 sequences are MDHEN and SYDVKM. J gave up 9 bases and V 3 bases, and 5 bases lay outside the gene matches. The sequence derives from a woman aged 80 or older with acute or convalescent COVID-19. The chain uses TRBV28 and TRBJ1-6; TRBD1 matches 10 bases. The sequenced sample was peripheral blood. The CDR3 coding sequence is TGTGCCAGCAGTTTGGGGACAGGGGAAGGTTCACCCCTCCACTTT. Protein: CASSLGTGEGSPLHF.